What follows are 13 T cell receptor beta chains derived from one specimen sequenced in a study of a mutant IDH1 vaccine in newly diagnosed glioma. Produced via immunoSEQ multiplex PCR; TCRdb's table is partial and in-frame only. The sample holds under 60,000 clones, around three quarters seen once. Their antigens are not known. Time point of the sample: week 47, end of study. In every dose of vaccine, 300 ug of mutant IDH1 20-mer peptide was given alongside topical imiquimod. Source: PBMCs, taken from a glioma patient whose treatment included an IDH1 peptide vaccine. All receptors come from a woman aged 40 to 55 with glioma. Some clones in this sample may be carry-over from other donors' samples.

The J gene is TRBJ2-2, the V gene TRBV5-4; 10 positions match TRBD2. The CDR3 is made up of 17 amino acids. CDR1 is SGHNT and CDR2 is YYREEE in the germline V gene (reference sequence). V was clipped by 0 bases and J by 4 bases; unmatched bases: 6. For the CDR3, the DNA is TGTGCCAGCAGCTTGGATCAGTGGACTAGCGGCACCGGGGAGCTGTTTTTT. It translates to CASSLDQWTSGTGELFF.

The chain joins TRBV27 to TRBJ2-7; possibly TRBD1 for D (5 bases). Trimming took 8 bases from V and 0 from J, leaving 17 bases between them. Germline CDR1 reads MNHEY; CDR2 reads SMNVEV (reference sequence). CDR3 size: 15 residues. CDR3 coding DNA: TGTGCCAGCCGCCCCCTCGACAGCCCCTCCTACGAGCAGTACTTC. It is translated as CASRPLDSPSYEQYF.

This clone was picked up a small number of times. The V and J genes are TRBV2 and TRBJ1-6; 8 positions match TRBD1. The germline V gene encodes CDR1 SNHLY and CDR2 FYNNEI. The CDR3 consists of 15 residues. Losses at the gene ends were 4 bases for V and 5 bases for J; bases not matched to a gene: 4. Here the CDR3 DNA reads TGTGCCAGCAGTGGACAGGGGCAAAATAATTCACCCCTCCACTTT. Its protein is CASSGQGQNNSPLHF.

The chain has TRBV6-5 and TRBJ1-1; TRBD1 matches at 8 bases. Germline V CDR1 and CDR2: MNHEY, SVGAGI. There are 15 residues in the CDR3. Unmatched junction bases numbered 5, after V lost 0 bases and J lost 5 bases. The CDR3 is CASSYSRGRQTEAFF. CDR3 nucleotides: TGTGCCAGCAGTTACTCCAGGGGGCGGCAAACTGAAGCTTTCTTT.

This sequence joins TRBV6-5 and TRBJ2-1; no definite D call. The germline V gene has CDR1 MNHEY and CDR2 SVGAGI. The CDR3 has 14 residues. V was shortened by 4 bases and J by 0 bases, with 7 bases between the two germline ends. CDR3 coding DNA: TGTGCCAGCAGTTTCGTTGGCTCCTACAATGAGCAGTTCTTC. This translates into CASSFVGSYNEQFF.

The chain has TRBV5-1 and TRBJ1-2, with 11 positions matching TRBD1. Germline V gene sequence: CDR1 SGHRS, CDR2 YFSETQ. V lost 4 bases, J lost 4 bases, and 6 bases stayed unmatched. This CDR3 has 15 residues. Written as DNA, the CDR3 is TGCGCCAGCAGCGAAAGGACAGGGGGCACCTATGGCTACACCTTC. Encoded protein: CASSERTGGTYGYTF.

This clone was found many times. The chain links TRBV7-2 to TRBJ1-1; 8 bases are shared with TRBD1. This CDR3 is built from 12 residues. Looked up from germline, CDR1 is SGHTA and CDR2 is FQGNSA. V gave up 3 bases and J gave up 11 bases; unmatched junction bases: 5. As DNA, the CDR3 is TGTGCCAGCAGCTTTCCGACAGGGGATGCTTTCTTT. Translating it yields CASSFPTGDAFF.

Here the CDR3 DNA reads TGTGCCAGTAGTACCCTCGGGGGGTCCTACGAGCAGTACTTC. Protein sequence: CASSTLGGSYEQYF. The chain uses TRBV19 and TRBJ2-7, with 7 bases matching TRBD2. CDR3 length: 14 amino acids. Germline CDR1 reads LNHDA; CDR2 reads SQIVND (reference sequence). Germline trimming cut 4 bases from V and 1 base from J; bases unmatched to any gene: 4.

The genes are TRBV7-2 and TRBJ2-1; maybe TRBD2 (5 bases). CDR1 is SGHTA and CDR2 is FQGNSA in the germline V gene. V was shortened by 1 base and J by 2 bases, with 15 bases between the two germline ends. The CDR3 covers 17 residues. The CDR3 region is CASSLDRGSITYNEQFF. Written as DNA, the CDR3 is TGTGCCAGCAGCTTAGATCGGGGAAGTATTACCTACAATGAGCAGTTCTTC.

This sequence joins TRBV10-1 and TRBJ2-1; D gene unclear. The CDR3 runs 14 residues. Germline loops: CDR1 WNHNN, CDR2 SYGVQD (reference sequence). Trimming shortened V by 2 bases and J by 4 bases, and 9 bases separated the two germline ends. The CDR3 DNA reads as TGCGCCAGCAGTGAGACGGGTCTTTACAATGAGCAGTTCTTC. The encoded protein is CASSETGLYNEQFF.

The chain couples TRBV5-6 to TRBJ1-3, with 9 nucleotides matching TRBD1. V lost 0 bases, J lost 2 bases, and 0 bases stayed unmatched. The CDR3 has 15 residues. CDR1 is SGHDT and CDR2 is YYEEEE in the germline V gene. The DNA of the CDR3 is TGTGCCAGCAGCTTGGGGACAGGGGCTGGAAACACCATATATTTT. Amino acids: CASSLGTGAGNTIYF.

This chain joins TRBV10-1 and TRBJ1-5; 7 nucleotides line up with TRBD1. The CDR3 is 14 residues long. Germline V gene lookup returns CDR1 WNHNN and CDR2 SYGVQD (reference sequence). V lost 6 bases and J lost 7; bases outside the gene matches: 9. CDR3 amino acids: CASRDSTGYQPQHF. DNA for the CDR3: TGCGCCAGCAGGGACTCGACAGGGTACCAGCCCCAGCATTTT.

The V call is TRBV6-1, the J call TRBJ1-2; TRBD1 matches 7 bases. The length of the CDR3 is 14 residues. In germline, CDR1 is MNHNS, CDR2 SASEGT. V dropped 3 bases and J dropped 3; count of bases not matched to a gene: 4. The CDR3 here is CASSEIDRDYGYTF. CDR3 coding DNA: TGTGCCAGCAGTGAGATTGACAGGGACTATGGCTACACCTTC.